These T cell receptor beta chains were read from a single sample in a study of T cell repertoires in cytomegalovirus infection. TCRdb re-called the reads through MiXCR, storing one row per CDR3 protein. The sample has approximately 500,000 distinct CDR3 sequences; around 10% are singletons. Sequences were obtained from PBMCs. The receptors shown here come from a human donor in good health (CMV status not recorded). Some clones in this sample may be carry-over from other donors' samples. The CDR3 runs from the conserved cysteine through the conserved F or W. Each record gives: CDR3 protein, CDR3 DNA, D gene, clone size, V gene, J gene. D genes are given only for firm matches. Clone size, where shown, is once, few, many, or a class for clones that have expanded.

CDR3: CASSLDRTKQETQYF; DNA: TGTGCCAGCAGCTTAGATCGGACAAAGCAAGAGACCCAGTACTTC; D: NA; size: NA; V: TRBV7-9; J: TRBJ2-5
CDR3: CASSQDMLAGGPAYEQYF; DNA: TGCGCCAGCAGCCAAGATATGCTAGCGGGAGGGCCAGCCTACGAGCAGTACTTC; D: TRBD2; size: many; V: TRBV4-1; J: TRBJ2-7
CDR3: CASSLSAGGYTDTQYF; DNA: TGTGCCAGCAGCTTATCAGCGGGGGGTTACACAGATACGCAGTATTTT; D: TRBD2; size: many; V: TRBV7-7; J: TRBJ2-3
CDR3: CASSRAETQYF; DNA: TGTGCCAGCAGCCGCGCCGAGACCCAGTACTTC; D: NA; size: many; V: TRBV7-6; J: TRBJ2-5
CDR3: CASSLILGSGANVLTF; DNA: TGTGCCAGCAGCTTAATTTTAGGCTCTGGGGCCAACGTCCTGACTTTC; D: NA; size: many; V: TRBV7-3; J: TRBJ2-6
CDR3: CASSLTPGTDEKLFF; DNA: TGTGCCAGCAGCTTAACCCCGGGTACGGATGAAAAACTGTTTTTT; D: NA; size: NA; V: TRBV11-2; J: TRBJ1-4
CDR3: CASSREVEETQYF; DNA: TGTGCCAGCAGCAGGGAGGTAGAAGAGACCCAGTACTTC; D: NA; size: NA; V: TRBV12-3/TRBV12-4; J: TRBJ2-5
CDR3: CSVPEAGSYEQYF; DNA: TGCAGTGTTCCAGAGGCAGGTAGCTACGAGCAGTACTTC; D: NA; size: few; V: TRBV20-1; J: TRBJ2-7
CDR3: CASSHRGSYNEQFF; DNA: TGTGCCAGCAGCCACAGGGGATCCTACAATGAGCAGTTCTTC; D: NA; size: few; V: TRBV4-2; J: TRBJ2-1
CDR3: CASSDRLAGGRPDTQYF; DNA: TGTGCCAGCAGTGACCGACTAGCGGGGGGCCGGCCAGATACGCAGTATTTT; D: TRBD2; size: many; V: TRBV6-1; J: TRBJ2-3
CDR3: CATSRDQSALHF; DNA: TGTGCCACCAGCAGAGATCAATCGGCCCTCCACTTT; D: NA; size: many; V: TRBV15; J: TRBJ1-6
CDR3: CASSFRDRRHNSPLHF; DNA: TGTGCCAGCAGTTTCCGGGACCGACGACATAATTCACCCCTCCACTTT; D: NA; size: NA; V: TRBV28; J: TRBJ1-6
CDR3: CSVEEGFYEQYF; DNA: TGCAGCGTTGAGGAGGGGTTCTACGAGCAGTACTTC; D: NA; size: NA; V: TRBV29-1; J: TRBJ2-7
CDR3: CASSMDALQPNTGELFF; DNA: TGTGCCAGTAGTATGGATGCACTTCAACCGAACACCGGGGAGCTGTTTTTT; D: NA; size: NA; V: TRBV19; J: TRBJ2-2
CDR3: CASGLAPTGPLHF; DNA: TGTGCTAGTGGTTTGGCCCCAACTGGGCCCCTCCACTTT; D: NA; size: NA; V: TRBV12-5; J: TRBJ1-6
CDR3: CASRPIAGGGEQYF; DNA: TGTGCCAGCAGACCCATAGCGGGGGGAGGCGAGCAGTACTTC; D: TRBD2; size: NA; V: TRBV7-9; J: TRBJ2-7
CDR3: CSVTLGTSGSPYNEQFF; DNA: TGCAGCGTGACCTTGGGCACTAGCGGGAGTCCCTACAATGAGCAGTTCTTC; D: TRBD2; size: NA; V: TRBV29-1; J: TRBJ2-1
CDR3: CASSRDVGFSIDYGYTF; DNA: TGTGCCAGCAGCAGAGACGTCGGGTTTTCAATCGACTATGGCTACACCTTC; D: NA; size: many; V: TRBV7-8; J: TRBJ1-2
CDR3: CASSESASGRIETQYF; DNA: TGTGCCAGCAGTGAATCGGCTAGCGGGAGGATCGAGACCCAGTACTTC; D: TRBD2; size: many; V: TRBV6-1; J: TRBJ2-5
CDR3: CAISERTSTDTQYF; DNA: TGTGCCATCAGTGAGAGGACCAGCACAGATACGCAGTATTTT; D: NA; size: few; V: TRBV10-3; J: TRBJ2-3
CDR3: CASSLEAGASPDTQYF; DNA: TGCGCCAGCAGCTTGGAGGCGGGAGCTTCCCCAGATACGCAGTATTTT; D: TRBD2; size: once; V: TRBV5-1; J: TRBJ2-3
CDR3: CSARTSGAGSTDTQYF; DNA: TGCAGTGCTAGGACGTCAGGAGCGGGGAGCACAGATACGCAGTATTTT; D: TRBD2; size: few; V: TRBV20-1; J: TRBJ2-3
CDR3: CASSLAWDSYYGYTF; DNA: TGTGCCAGCAGCTTAGCCTGGGACAGCTACTATGGCTACACCTTC; D: TRBD1; size: many; V: TRBV7-8; J: TRBJ1-2
CDR3: CASSAQQAWYF; DNA: TGTGCCAGCAGTGCGCAACAGGCCTGGTACTTC; D: NA; size: NA; V: TRBV28; J: TRBJ2-5
CDR3: CASSAAGYEQYF; DNA: TGTGCCAGCAGTGCGGCGGGTTACGAGCAGTACTTC; D: NA; size: many; V: TRBV6-1; J: TRBJ2-7
CDR3: CASIRDGETTEAFF; DNA: TGCGCCAGCATTAGGGACGGGGAAACGACTGAAGCTTTCTTT; D: NA; size: few; V: TRBV5-1; J: TRBJ1-1